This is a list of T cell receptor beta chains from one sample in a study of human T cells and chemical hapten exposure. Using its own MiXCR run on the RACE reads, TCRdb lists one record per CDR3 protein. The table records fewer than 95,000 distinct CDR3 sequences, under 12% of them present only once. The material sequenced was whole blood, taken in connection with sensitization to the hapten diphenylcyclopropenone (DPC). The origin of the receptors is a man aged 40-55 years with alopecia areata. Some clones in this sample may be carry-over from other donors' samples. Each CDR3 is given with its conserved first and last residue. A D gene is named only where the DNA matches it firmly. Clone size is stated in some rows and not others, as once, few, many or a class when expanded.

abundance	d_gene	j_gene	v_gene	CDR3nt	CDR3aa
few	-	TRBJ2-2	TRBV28	TGTGCCAGCATTAAACCGGGACTCCAGAACACCGGGGAGCTGTTTTTT	CASIKPGLQNTGELFF
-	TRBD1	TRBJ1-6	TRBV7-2	TGTGCCAGCACCCTCAGGGGGCTGCATAATTCACCCCTCCACTTT	CASTLRGLHNSPLHF
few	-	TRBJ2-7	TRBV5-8	TGTGCCAGCTTTTTAAGAACGGATTTGATATATTACGAGCAGTACTTC	CASFLRTDLIYYEQYF
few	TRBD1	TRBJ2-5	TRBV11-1	TGTGCCAGCAGAGTGGGACAGGGGGCTGCAGAGACCCAGTACTTC	CASRVGQGAAETQYF
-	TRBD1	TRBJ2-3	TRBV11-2	TGTGCCAGCAGCTTAGTTCCGGGACAGGGCCAGAGTACGCAGTATTTT	CASSLVPGQGQSTQYF
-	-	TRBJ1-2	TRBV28	TGTGCCAGCAGTTTAGGACTGGGTAGCTATGGCTACACCTTC	CASSLGLGSYGYTF
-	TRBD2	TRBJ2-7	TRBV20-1	TGCAGTGCTAGAGATACGGGAGGGCCCTACGAGCAGTACTTC	CSARDTGGPYEQYF
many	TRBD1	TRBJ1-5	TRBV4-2	TGTGCCAGCAGCCAAGATCCGGGCCCGGGACAGGGACAGGGTAGCAATCAGCCCCAGCATTTT	CASSQDPGPGQGQGSNQPQHF
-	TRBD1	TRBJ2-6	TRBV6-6	TGTGCCAGCAGTGCGACAGGGGGCAACGTCCTGACTTTC	CASSATGGNVLTF
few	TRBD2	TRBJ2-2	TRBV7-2	TGTGCCAGCAGCTTAGTTCCAGCGGGAGGAGTAACCGGGGAGCTGTTTTTT	CASSLVPAGGVTGELFF
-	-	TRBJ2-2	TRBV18	TGTGCCAGCTCACCACGGACGGAAGGCCCACGCGCCGGGGAGCTGTTTTTT	CASSPRTEGPRAGELFF
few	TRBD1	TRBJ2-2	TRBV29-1	TGCAGCGTTGAGCGACAGGGGATCGGGGAGCTGTTTTTT	CSVERQGIGELFF
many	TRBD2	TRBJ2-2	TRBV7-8	TGTGCCAGCAGCTTAGCTAGCGGGAGCCAGAACACCGGGGAGCTGTTTTTT	CASSLASGSQNTGELFF
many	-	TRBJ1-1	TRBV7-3	TGTGCCAGCAGCTTAGAGGGTCGGCTGGGCACTGAAGCTTTCTTT	CASSLEGRLGTEAFF
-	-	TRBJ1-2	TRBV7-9	TGTGCCAGCAGCTTAGATGCAGGGATGGGCGGCTACACCTTC	CASSLDAGMGGYTF
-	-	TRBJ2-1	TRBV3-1	TGTGCCAGCAGCCAAGGAACTAGCAGCTCTTGGGTCTTC	CASSQGTSSSWVF
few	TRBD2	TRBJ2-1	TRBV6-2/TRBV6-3	TGTGCCAGTTTGGGACTAGCGGAAAGGAGCTCCTACAATGAGCAGTTCTTC	CASLGLAERSSYNEQFF
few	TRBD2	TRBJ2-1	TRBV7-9	TGTGCCAGCAGCCTAGCGGCCCCTAATGAGCAGTTCTTC	CASSLAAPNEQFF
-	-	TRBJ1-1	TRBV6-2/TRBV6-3	TGTGCCAGCAGCCTGGACAGTGAGACTGAAGCTTTCTTT	CASSLDSETEAFF
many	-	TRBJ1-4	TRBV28	TGTGCCAGCAGCGAGAGAGTGGGCGTTGGTGAAAAACTGTTTTTT	CASSERVGVGEKLFF
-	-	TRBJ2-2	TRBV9	TGTGCCAGCAGCGTATTCCCCCTAGGTTTGGGCACCGGGGAGCTGTTTTTT	CASSVFPLGLGTGELFF
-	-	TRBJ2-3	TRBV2	TGTGCCAGCATTCGGGACACCCCGCCAGATACGCAGTATTTT	CASIRDTPPDTQYF
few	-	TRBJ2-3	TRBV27	TGTGCCAGCAGTTTAGCCTATTCTAGCAGAGATACGCAGTATTTT	CASSLAYSSRDTQYF
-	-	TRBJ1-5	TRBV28	TGTGCCAGCAGTCAGGCAGGGACGAGCAATCAGCCCCAGCATTTT	CASSQAGTSNQPQHF
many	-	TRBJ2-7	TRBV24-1	TGTGCCACCAGTTCGGCGGGCTACGAGCAGTACTTC	CATSSAGYEQYF
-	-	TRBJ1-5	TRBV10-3	TGTGCCATCAGTCGGGACGGCCCGAATCAGCCCCAGCATTTT	CAISRDGPNQPQHF
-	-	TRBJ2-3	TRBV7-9	TGTGCCAGCAGTCCGACAGTAGATACGCAGTATTTT	CASSPTVDTQYF
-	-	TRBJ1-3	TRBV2	TGTGCCAGCGGTCGGGGGGGTGGAGGAAACACCATATATTTT	CASGRGGGGNTIYF
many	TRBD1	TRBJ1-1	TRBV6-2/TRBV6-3	TGTGCCAGCAGGAGCATGGGACAGGGAGCTTTCTTT	CASRSMGQGAFF
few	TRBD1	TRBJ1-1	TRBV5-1	TGCGCCAGCAGCTACCAAGGACAGGGAGAATCCCGATATGAAGCTTTCTTT	CASSYQGQGESRYEAFF
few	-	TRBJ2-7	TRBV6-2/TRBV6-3	TGTGCCAGCAGTTACTCGTGGGGAGGCTACGAGCAGTACTTC	CASSYSWGGYEQYF
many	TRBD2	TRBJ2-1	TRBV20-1	TGCAGTGCTAGGTTGTGGGTAGCGGGAGAATTGTCTTCGGGGGAGCAGTTCTTC	CSARLWVAGELSSGEQFF
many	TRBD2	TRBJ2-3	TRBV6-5	TGTGCCAGCAGTTACTGGACTAGCGGCACAGATACGCAGTATTTT	CASSYWTSGTDTQYF
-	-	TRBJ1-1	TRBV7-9	TGTGCCAGCAGCTTAGGGGCGTCCGGCACTGAAGCTTTCTTT	CASSLGASGTEAFF
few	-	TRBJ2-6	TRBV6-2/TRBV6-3	TGTGCCAGCAGAACAGGGTTCTCTGGGGCCAACGTCCTGACTTTC	CASRTGFSGANVLTF
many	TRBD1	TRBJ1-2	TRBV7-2	TGTGCCAGCAGCTCCATCGGGACAGAATTTATTTACACCTTC	CASSSIGTEFIYTF
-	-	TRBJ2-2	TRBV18	TGTGCCAGCTCATCGGCGGGGGAGCTGTTTTTT	CASSSAGELFF
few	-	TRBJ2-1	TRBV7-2	TGTGCCAGCCAACCGGGACTCTCCTACAATGAGCAGTTCTTC	CASQPGLSYNEQFF
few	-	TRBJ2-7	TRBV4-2	TGTGCCAGCAGCCGAAGCGGGACAGGCCTCTACGAGCAGTACTTC	CASSRSGTGLYEQYF
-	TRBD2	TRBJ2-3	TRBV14	TGTGCCAGCAGCCAAATAGCGGGAGGGCCAACAGATACGCAGTATTTT	CASSQIAGGPTDTQYF
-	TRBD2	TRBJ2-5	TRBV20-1	TGCAGTGCTAGACTAGCGGGAGTCGAGACCCAGTACTTC	CSARLAGVETQYF
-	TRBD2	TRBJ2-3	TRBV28	TGTGCCAGCAGCCTAATAGCGGGAGCGGCAGATACGCAGTATTTT	CASSLIAGAADTQYF
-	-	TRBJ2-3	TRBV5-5	TGTGCCAGCAGCTTGGGCGGGATCGGGACAGATACGCAGTATTTT	CASSLGGIGTDTQYF